This T cell receptor beta chain emerged from a study of post-analysis software for immune sequencing data. General study findings and limits: Elevated frequency relative to controls characterized several TRBV segments in patients, TRBV5-6, TRBV5-1 and TRBV20-1 among them.

The sample holds a few counts of this clonotype. Its antigen is unknown. Presence of unique molecular identifiers characterized the TCR beta cDNA libraries. TCRdb reanalysed the PCR reads using MiXCR and keeps one entry per CDR3 protein. This table holds fewer than 850,000 distinct CDR3 sequences, roughly 46% found once. The CDR3 is 15 amino acids. After removal of 3 bases from V and 4 bases from J, the junction contained 4 bases not matched to a gene. The germline V gene encodes CDR1 LNHNV and CDR2 YYDKDF (reference sequence). The sequenced sample was blood. The rearrangement uses TRBV15 and TRBJ1-5; 9 nucleotides line up with TRBD1. The receptor was derived from a girl aged 10-17 years with multiple sclerosis. The CDR3 protein is CATSRDRGLNQPQHF. The CDR3 DNA is TGTGCCACCAGCAGGGACAGGGGATTGAATCAGCCCCAGCATTTT. The variable domain in full, with the rest retrieved from reference TRBV15 and TRBJ1-5, is DAMVIQNPRYQVTQFGKPVTLSCSQTLNHNVMYWYQQKSSQAPKLLFHYYDKDFNNEADTPDNFQSRRPNTSFCFLDIRSPGLGDTAMYLCATSRDRGLNQPQHFGDGTRLSIL.